The T cell receptor (beta chain) under discussion was sequenced for a study of cytomegalovirus exposure and HLA in healthy donors. Broader study findings: The dataset shows that most TCR sequences were rare, while some public TCRs occurred in many donors. Reportedly, fewer N-insertions than the roughly 600-donor mean appeared in an Asian-associated ancestry cluster in a later analysis. Trimming of TCR beta V- and J-genes showed a link, identified in a later analysis, to a missense DCLRE1C variant.

This CDR3 spans 17 amino acids. CDR1 and CDR2 (germline): SGHTA, FQGNSA. The V end was cut by 1 base, the J end by 3 bases, with 19 bases between. About this clone itself: Its cognate antigen is unknown.

The PCR ran on 60 Vbeta and 13 Jbeta primers. Only in-frame clones appear in the TCRdb table, and some are missing; sequencing was by immunoSEQ multiplex PCR. The sample includes about 160,000 clones, approximately 88% of them seen just once. The sample consisted of PBMCs. The TCR originated in a boy aged 2-9 years in good health and CMV-seronegative. The chain links TRBV7-2 to TRBJ2-7; the D gene is possibly TRBD1 (6 bases). CDR3 amino acids: CASSLEQGQRVSYEQYF. In nucleotides, the CDR3 is TGTGCCAGCAGCTTAGAGCAGGGGCAACGCGTTAGCTACGAGCAGTACTTC.